This T cell receptor beta chain was documented in a study of T cells in Graves' hyperthyroidism and ophthalmopathy. Study at large: Peripheral blood specimens were obtained at initial diagnosis, prior to any treatment. General study results and limits: Ophthalmopathy, as predicted by the model, came a median around 6 months after the prediction. Most clonotypes that expanded in the thyroid above 0.001 also showed up in blood.

This CDR3 is 15 amino acids long. Germline V lookup: CDR1 SGHAT, CDR2 FQNNGV. The V and J ends lost 1 base and 1 base respectively, with 11 bases between them. In this sample, this clonotype turned up many times. Its antigen is as yet unknown. From RNA transcripts, TCR beta CDR3 regions were amplified. Using the HTBI primer set, a first-round RT-PCR was run on the TCR CDR3. TCRdb fed the multiplex PCR reads into MiXCR, producing one record per CDR3 protein. Among 600,000 to 650,000 distinct CDR3 sequences listed, less than 25% were seen once. Based on clinical symptoms, serum thyroxine and TRAb, thyroid ultrasound and orbital computed tomography, diagnoses were reached.

The TCR sequence derives from a man under 40 with Graves' ophthalmopathy. V gene TRBV11-2 combines with J gene TRBJ2-7; D is ambiguous. Source material: blood. The CDR3 DNA reads TGTGCCAGCAGCTTAGTTCTCACGGATTCCTACGAGCAGTACTTC. Residues: CASSLVLTDSYEQYF.